This entry features one T cell receptor beta chain sequence. The assay was immunoSEQ multiplex PCR, and TCRdb's table has in-frame clones only and misses some. Of approximately 230,000 clones in the sample, about 89% were seen once. This sample is part of a study of blood T cell repertoires in COVID-19. The CDR3 covers 12 residues. The germline V and J ends were trimmed by 1 base and 7 bases, with 5 bases remaining between them. CDR1 and CDR2 from the germline V gene are SGHTA and FQGNSA. V gene TRBV7-2 combines with J gene TRBJ2-1; D call uncertain. The sequencing input was PBMCs or T cells enriched from blood (not recorded which). This TCR came from a woman in her 30s who had recovered from COVID-19. This chain's CDR3 is CASSLVRNEQFF. The CDR3 DNA is TGTGCCAGCAGCTTAGTGAGGAATGAGCAGTTCTTC.